Each of the 14 T cell receptor beta chains below was sequenced from the same sample in a study of T cells in tuberculosis. The data were produced by immunoSEQ multiplex PCR, yet TCRdb's version contains in-frame clones alone and is incomplete. The sample records more than 70,000 clones, around 90% being singletons. Sorting used thawed, overnight-rested PBMC stained with anti-CD3, a viability dye and GMM-loaded CD1B tetramer. The CD1B tetramers carried C32 glucose monomycolate purified from Rhodococcus equi. The sample taken for sequencing was CD1b-GMM tetramer-negative cells sorted from PBMCs. These receptor sequences come from an adult woman with latent tuberculosis.

The chain links TRBV7-9 to TRBJ2-7; the D gene is possibly TRBD2 (7 bases). V lost 7 bases and J lost 0, with 16 bases in between. CDR3 size: 15 residues. CDR1 and CDR2 from the germline V gene are SEHNR and FQNEAQ (reference sequence). The CDR3 loop is CASTLGGAFSYEQYF. CDR3 in DNA: TGTGCCAGCACCCTGGGGGGGGCATTCTCCTACGAGCAGTACTTC.

The chain combines TRBV18 with TRBJ2-1; TRBD1 might be the D (7 bases). Germline assignment: CDR1 KGHSH and CDR2 LQKENI. V was trimmed by 4 bases and J by 9 bases, leaving 19 bases between them. The CDR3 extends over 15 amino acids. The CDR3 sequence is CASSRNGGTAGEQFF. CDR3 DNA sequence: TGTGCCAGCTCACGAAACGGTGGGACAGCGGGTGAGCAGTTCTTC.

The rearrangement uses TRBV6-5 and TRBJ1-2; 9 nucleotides match TRBD1. V lost 4 bases to trimming and J lost 10 bases; unmatched junction nucleotides: 7. The CDR3 runs to 13 residues. In germline, CDR1 is MNHEY, CDR2 SVGAGI. The CDR3 region is CASSFPGTGTYTF. DNA of the CDR3: TGTGCCAGCAGTTTTCCGGGGACAGGGACCTACACCTTC.

This clone was seen a few times. This chain links TRBV19 with TRBJ2-1; D is uncertain. V was trimmed by 0 bases and J by 6 bases, leaving 9 bases between them. Germline CDR1 and CDR2: LNHDA and SQIVND (reference sequence). This CDR3 has 14 amino acids. CDR3 loop: CASSIDPWSNEQFF. As DNA, the CDR3 is TGTGCCAGTAGTATAGATCCATGGAGCAATGAGCAGTTCTTC. The whole variable domain, remainder taken from reference TRBV19 and TRBJ2-1, is DGGITQSPKYLFRKEGQNVTLSCEQNLNHDAMYWYRQDPGQGLRLIYYSQIVNDFQKGDIAEGYSVSREKKESFPLTVTSAQKNPTAFYLCASSIDPWSNEQFFGPGTRLTVL.

This chain links TRBV6-6 with TRBJ1-5, with 9 bases that match TRBD1. CDR3 size: 14 residues. Per germline, CDR1 MNHNY and CDR2 SVGAGI (reference sequence). The V and J ends lost 5 bases and 7 bases, in that order; junction bases with no gene match: 6. The CDR3, as DNA: TGTGCCAGCAGTGTAGGACAGGGGAACCAGCCCCAGCATTTT. Its translation: CASSVGQGNQPQHF.

V and J are TRBV7-8 and TRBJ2-3, with D perhaps matching TRBD2 (5 bases). The CDR3 length is 15 residues. The V and J ends lost 5 bases and 0 bases respectively, with 12 bases between them. The V gene's germline CDR1 is SGHVS and CDR2 FQNEAQ. The CDR3 protein is CASSPNLASTDTQYF. The CDR3 DNA reads as TGTGCCAGCAGCCCTAACCTAGCTAGCACAGATACGCAGTATTTT. The variable domain in full, completed from reference TRBV7-8 and TRBJ2-3, reads GAGVSQSPRYKVAKRGQDVALRCDPISGHVSLFWYQQALGQGPEFLTYFQNEAQLDKSGLPSDRFFAERPEGSVSTLKIQRTQQEDSAVYLCASSPNLASTDTQYFGPGTRLTVL.

The V and J genes are TRBV7-2 and TRBJ1-5; 8 nucleotides align to TRBD1. V shed 0 bases and J 7 bases; nucleotides not matched to a gene: 11. Germline-derived CDR1 and CDR2 are SGHTA and FQGNSA. CDR3 length: 17 residues. CDR3 sequence: CASSLAVGQGSNQPQHF. CDR3 nucleotide sequence: TGTGCCAGCAGCTTAGCGGTTGGACAGGGAAGTAACCAGCCCCAGCATTTT.

The chain joins TRBV28 to TRBJ2-1, with 7 bases that match TRBD2. The germline CDR1 and CDR2 sequences are MDHEN and SYDVKM. With V trimmed by 3 bases and J by 0 bases, 11 bases remained unmatched. The CDR3 spans 18 residues. The CDR3 sequence is CASSFLGGSLGSYNEQFF. CDR3 coding DNA: TGTGCCAGCAGTTTCCTCGGGGGGTCCCTAGGCTCCTACAATGAGCAGTTCTTC. The full variable domain, its missing parts supplied by reference TRBV28 and TRBJ2-1, is DVKVTQSSRYLVKRTGEKVFLECVQDMDHENMFWYRQDPGLGLRLIYFSYDVKMKEKGDIPEGYSVSREKKERFSLILESASTNQTSMYLCASSFLGGSLGSYNEQFFGPGTRLTVL.

This clone came up a few times. V usage is TRBV7-2 and J usage is TRBJ2-3; 9 bases align to TRBD1. The CDR3 runs 16 residues. CDR1 and CDR2 from the germline V gene are SGHTA and FQGNSA. V shed 2 bases, J shed 3 bases, and the junction held 6 bases outside the gene matches. In nucleotides, the CDR3 is TGTGCCAGCAGCTTAAGACAGGGGGGGGATACAGATACGCAGTATTTT. Its protein is CASSLRQGGDTDTQYF.

This sequence joins TRBV19 and TRBJ2-7; perhaps TRBD1 as D (5 bases). Germline CDR1 and CDR2: LNHDA and SQIVND (reference sequence). Trimming removed 3 bases at V and 2 bases at J, with 11 bases between. There are 14 residues in the CDR3. CDR3 bases: TGTGCCAGTAGTATGTACAGGAGTACCTACGAGCAGTACTTC. Translating gives CASSMYRSTYEQYF.

The rearrangement links TRBV4-2 to TRBJ1-4; D unresolved. This CDR3 contains 15 residues. The germline gives CDR1 LGHNA, CDR2 YNFKEQ. V was pared by 1 base and J by 5 bases, with 11 bases between. CDR3 amino acids: CASSQAPGMNEKLFF. CDR3 bases: TGTGCCAGCAGCCAAGCTCCGGGAATGAATGAAAAACTGTTTTTT.

The table lists this clone with a count of one. The chain joins TRBV10-3 to TRBJ2-1, with 9 bases that match TRBD2. CDR3 length: 13 amino acids. Trimming removed 6 bases from V and 6 bases from J; junction bases left unmatched: 3. CDR1 and CDR2 from the germline V gene are ENHRY and SYGVKD. This CDR3 is CAIRGGGANEQFF. DNA for the CDR3: TGTGCCATCAGGGGCGGGGGGGCCAATGAGCAGTTCTTC.

The chain couples TRBV7-6 to TRBJ2-5, with D maybe TRBD2 (6 bases). Germline values: CDR1 SGHVS, CDR2 FNYEAQ. The V end was cut by 2 bases, the J end by 4 bases, with 17 bases between. The CDR3 length is 16 residues. The CDR3, as DNA: TGTGCCAGCAGCTTAACTAGCCCGGGCGGCCGAGAGACCCAGTACTTC. It codes for CASSLTSPGGRETQYF.

The J gene is TRBJ2-4, the V gene TRBV2; 11 bases are shared with TRBD1. The V segment lost 1 base and the J segment 8 bases; nucleotides outside the gene matches: 7. Germline V CDR1 and CDR2: SNHLY, FYNNEI. This CDR3 region has 16 residues. DNA of the CDR3: TGTGCCAGCAGTGAAGGGGGGACAGGGGGTCCGGACATTCAGTACTTC. Protein: CASSEGGTGGPDIQYF. Full variable domain (missing parts from reference TRBV2 and TRBJ2-4): EPEVTQTPSHQVTQMGQEVILRCVPISNHLYFYWYRQILGQKVEFLVSFYNNEISEKSEIFDDQFSVERPDGSNFTLKIRSTKLEDSAMYFCASSEGGTGGPDIQYFGAGTRLSVL.